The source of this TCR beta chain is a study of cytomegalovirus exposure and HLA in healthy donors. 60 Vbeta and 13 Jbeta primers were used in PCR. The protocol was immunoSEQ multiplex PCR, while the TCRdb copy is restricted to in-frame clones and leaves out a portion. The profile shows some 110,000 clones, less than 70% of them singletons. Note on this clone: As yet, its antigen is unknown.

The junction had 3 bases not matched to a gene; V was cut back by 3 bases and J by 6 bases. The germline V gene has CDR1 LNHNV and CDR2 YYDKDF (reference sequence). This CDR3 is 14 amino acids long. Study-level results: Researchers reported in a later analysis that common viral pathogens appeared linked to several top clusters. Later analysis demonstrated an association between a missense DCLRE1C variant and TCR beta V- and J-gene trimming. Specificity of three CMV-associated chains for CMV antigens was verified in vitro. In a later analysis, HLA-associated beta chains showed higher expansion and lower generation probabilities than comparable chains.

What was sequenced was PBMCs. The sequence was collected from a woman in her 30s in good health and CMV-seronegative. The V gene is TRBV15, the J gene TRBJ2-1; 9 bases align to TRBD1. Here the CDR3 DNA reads TGTGCCACCAGCAGGGACAGGGGTCGCAATGAGCAGTTCTTC. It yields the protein CATSRDRGRNEQFF.